Reported below is one T cell receptor (beta chain). The data stem from a study of shared clonotypes between healthy human individuals. In the study overall: Each donor had three CD4 naive, three CD4 memory, two CD8 naive and one CD8 memory plate.

The length of the CDR3 is 15 residues. CDR1 is LNHDA and CDR2 is SQIVND in the germline V gene (reference sequence). The ends were cut back, 0 bases at V and 4 bases at J, with 11 bases in the middle. Per the study methods: In the immunoSEQ data, sequences were junction-only and lacked quality scores, so filtering differed. The data were produced by immunoSEQ multiplex PCR, yet TCRdb's version contains in-frame clones alone and is incomplete. The V and J calls and clone size come from that table; D and trimming were worked out from the DNA. In the table there are a few hundred thousand clones, over 95% of which are singletons. Naive CD8 cells were CD45RO-negative, positively selected for CCR7, excluding terminally differentiated effector memory CD45RA+ cells. None of the donors, who were healthy HIV-negative adults, had recently had acute infections or vaccinations.

This receptor was taken from a woman in her twenties or thirties in good health. The rearrangement joins TRBV19 to TRBJ2-3, with no clear D. Sequenced input: naive CD8+ T cells sorted from blood. The CDR3 region is CASSIEDQSSDTQYF. The CDR3 nucleotides are TGTGCCAGTAGTATAGAGGACCAAAGCTCAGATACGCAGTATTTT.